This TCR beta chain is drawn from a study of identical twins. Study-wide points: Beta out-of-frame sequences displayed a weaker excess of sharing between twins. Out-of-frame TCR alpha sharing in monozygotic twins exceeded recombination model predictions.

The CDR3 has 13 residues. Regarding this clonotype: Antigen: not known.

TCRdb recomputed calls from the 5' RACE reads with MiXCR, one row per CDR3 protein. Of hundreds of thousands of distinct CDR3 sequences listed, roughly 6% are singletons. The sequenced sample was naive T cells sorted from blood. This chain joins TRBV12-2 and TRBJ1-5. TRBV12-2 is described as a pseudogene. This clonotype was sampled from a man aged 18-30 years in good health. CDR3 coding DNA: TGTGCAAGTCGCTTAGAAGAATCTCAGCCCCAGCATTTT. This sequence encodes CASRLEESQPQHF.